One T cell receptor beta chain is described in this entry. Other nucleotide sequences in the sample specify the same CDR3. CDR1 and CDR2 (germline): SGHVS, FNYEAQ. With 5 bases clipped from V and 3 bases from J, the junction kept 1 base outside the gene matches. This CDR3 has 12 residues. CD45RO-negative cells were positively selected for CCR7, leaving out terminally differentiated effector memory CD45RA+ cells. Every donor, a Caucasian adult, lived in Nashville, Tennessee. The sample belongs to a study of shared clonotypes between healthy human individuals. Study overall: Each donor's CD8 memory used one plate, CD8 naive two, each CD4 subset three.

Each subset's genomic DNA was shared equally among a number of immunoSEQ plates. Replicate PCRs from sorted subsets contained around 200 ng DNA, which is 30,000 to 35,000 T cell genomes. Clones were read by immunoSEQ multiplex PCR, and TCRdb kept only the in-frame ones, dropping some. The sample yields hundreds of thousands of clones, approximately 95% seen once. This clonotype was sampled from a young woman in good health. The chain has TRBV7-6 and TRBJ2-7, with 7 bases matching TRBD1. The source material was naive CD8+ T cells sorted from blood. The CDR3 region has the DNA TGTGCCAGCAGCCCAGGGGGCTACGAGCAGTACTTC. Translated: CASSPGGYEQYF.